What follows are 18 T cell receptor beta chains derived from one specimen sequenced in a study of OX40 agonist ivuxolimab in advanced cancers. Profiled with immunoSEQ multiplex PCR; TCRdb holds only in-frame clones, not every one. This repertoire shows 57,000 or so clones, roughly 86% found once; its top ten account for around 2.7%. The source was CD4+ or CD8+ T cells sorted from blood, collected in a trial of the OX40 agonist ivuxolimab. The receptor set was obtained from an adult with an advanced solid tumor such as melanoma, head and neck, liver or kidney cancer.

This clone has more than one count but fewer than ten. The chain couples TRBV7-2 to TRBJ1-5, with D possibly matching TRBD1 (5 bases). Trimming shortened V by 5 bases and J by 6 bases, and 11 bases separated the two germline ends. Germline loops: CDR1 SGHTA, CDR2 FQGNSA. The CDR3 contains 13 residues. The CDR3 sequence is CASSLQEFQPQHF. The CDR3 DNA reads as TGTGCCAGCAGCCTACAGGAGTTTCAGCCCCAGCATTTT.

This clone was seen a few times. V usage is TRBV19 and J usage is TRBJ2-5; 11 bases match TRBD2. This CDR3 spans 14 amino acids. The germline gives CDR1 LNHDA, CDR2 SQIVND (reference sequence). The junction had 0 bases not matched to a gene; V was cut back by 2 bases and J by 4 bases. The CDR3 loop reads CASSITSGGETQYF. The CDR3 bases are TGTGCCAGTAGTATAACTAGCGGGGGAGAGACCCAGTACTTC.

The V call is TRBV28, the J call TRBJ2-3; D unresolved. The CDR3 contains 11 residues. V lost 5 bases and J lost 5, with 5 bases in between. From germline, CDR1 is MDHEN and CDR2 SYDVKM. In nucleotides, the CDR3 is TGTGCCAGCAGTGGCCGAGATACGCAGTATTTT. It translates to CASSGRDTQYF.

The gene calls are TRBV10-3 and TRBJ2-7; 11 bases are shared with TRBD1. The ends lost 11 bases at V and 4 bases at J; junction bases unmatched: 10. From germline, CDR1 is ENHRY and CDR2 SYGVKD. The CDR3 sequence is 14 residues long. The CDR3 region has the DNA TGTGCCGCCCGGGGGACAGGGGGTACGTACGAGCAGTACTTC. This translates into CAARGTGGTYEQYF.

There are a few counts of this clone. The J gene is TRBJ1-3, the V gene TRBV5-1, with D maybe TRBD1 (5 bases). This CDR3 is built from 16 residues. Deletions cut 0 bases from V and 8 bases from J, with 18 bases between. Per germline, CDR1 SGHRS and CDR2 YFSETQ. The CDR3 here is CASSLAGRTTADTIYF. The CDR3 nucleotides are TGCGCCAGCAGCTTGGCCGGAAGGACAACGGCGGACACCATATATTTT. The full variable domain, completed using reference TRBV5-1 and TRBJ1-3, is KAGVTQTPRYLIKTRGQQVTLSCSPISGHRSVSWYQQTPGQGLQFLFEYFSETQRNKGNFPGRFSGRQFSNSRSEMNVSTLELGDSALYLCASSLAGRTTADTIYFGEGSWLTVV.

This chain joins TRBV5-5 and TRBJ1-5; D unresolved. CDR1 SGHKS and CDR2 YYEKEE come from the germline V gene (reference sequence). Deletions cut 4 bases from V and 5 bases from J, with 16 bases between. There are 15 residues in the CDR3. Here the CDR3 DNA reads TGTGCCAGCAGCCCGTCCGGGGAAATGTATCAGCCCCAGCATTTT. Protein: CASSPSGEMYQPQHF.

The CDR3 DNA follows: TGTGCCTGGAGTGGAGGGGGGGGCTACGAGCAGTACTTC. Translated: CAWSGGGGYEQYF. This chain uses TRBV30 with TRBJ2-7, with D possibly TRBD2 on 7 matching bases. Germline values: CDR1 GTSNPN, CDR2 SVGIG (reference sequence). CDR3 length: 13 amino acids. Deletions cut 1 base from V and 3 bases from J, with 10 bases between.

As for this clone: The junction does not match germline at one end; this may be a read error. The V and J genes are TRBV7-7 and TRBJ2-5; TRBD1 matches 7 bases. The germline V gene encodes CDR1 SSHAT and CDR2 FNYEAQ (reference sequence). The CDR3 totals 15 residues. CDR3 residues: CASSRLQGSQETQYF. In DNA, the CDR3 is TGTGCTAGCAGCCGATTACAGGGGTCCCAAGAGACCCAGTACTTC. Combining the CDR3 with reference TRBV7-7 and TRBJ2-5 gives the whole variable domain GAGVSQSPRYKVTKRGQDVTLRCDPISSHATLYWYQQALGQGPEFLTYFNYEAQPDKSGLPSDRFSAERPEGSISTLTIQRTEQRDSAMYRCASSRLQGSQETQYFGPGTRLLVL.

The gene calls are TRBV4-2 and TRBJ2-6; D might be TRBD1 (5 bases). The CDR3 covers 17 residues. CDR1 LGHNA and CDR2 YNFKEQ come from the germline V gene. With 1 base removed from V and 4 bases from J, the gap between germline ends came to 14 bases. CDR3 in DNA: TGTGCCAGCAGCCAAGCTGGGGCCGGGCCCGGGGCCAACGTCCTGACTTTC. It encodes CASSQAGAGPGANVLTF.

The chain is built from TRBV7-9 and TRBJ1-1; D might be TRBD1 (5 bases). This CDR3 region has 14 residues. Per the germline V gene, CDR1 is SEHNR and CDR2 is FQNEAQ (reference sequence). With 3 bases removed from V and 3 bases from J, the gap between germline ends came to 11 bases. The CDR3 protein is CASSLAGTYTEAFF. In nucleotides, the CDR3 is TGTGCCAGCAGCTTGGCCGGGACGTACACTGAAGCTTTCTTT.

The chain recombines TRBV30 with TRBJ2-7, with TRBD2 matching over 9 bases. Germline lookup yields CDR1 GTSNPN and CDR2 SVGIG (reference sequence). CDR3 length equals 13 residues. With 5 bases clipped from V and 7 bases from J, the junction kept 9 bases outside the gene matches. The CDR3 nucleotides are TGTGCCTGGGAACCAGTGGCGGGGGGGGAGCAGTACTTC. It is translated as CAWEPVAGGEQYF.

J is TRBJ2-3 and V is TRBV5-1; D is unclear. The germline gives CDR1 SGHRS, CDR2 YFSETQ. V dropped 5 bases and J dropped 2 bases, with 9 bases sitting between them. CDR3 size: 13 residues. The CDR3 DNA follows: TGCGCCAGCAGTGAAGGGTACACAGATACGCAGTATTTT. It specifies CASSEGYTDTQYF. The complete variable domain, with remaining parts taken from reference TRBV5-1 and TRBJ2-3, reads KAGVTQTPRYLIKTRGQQVTLSCSPISGHRSVSWYQQTPGQGLQFLFEYFSETQRNKGNFPGRFSGRQFSNSRSEMNVSTLELGDSALYLCASSEGYTDTQYFGPGTRLTVL.

The chain couples TRBV7-9 to TRBJ2-2; 9 positions agree with TRBD1. Trimming took 0 bases from V and 3 from J; bases not matched to a gene: 2. Germline values: CDR1 SEHNR, CDR2 FQNEAQ (reference sequence). The CDR3 totals 16 residues. CDR3 sequence: CASSLAGQGDTGELFF. The CDR3, as DNA: TGTGCCAGCAGCTTAGCGGGACAGGGCGACACCGGGGAGCTGTTTTTT.

The chain links TRBV9 to TRBJ2-7, with 8 bases identical to TRBD1. V lost 0 bases to trimming and J lost 5 bases; unmatched junction nucleotides: 4. Germline V gene sequence: CDR1 SGDLS, CDR2 YYNGEE. This CDR3 is built from 14 residues. This CDR3 is CASSVGGQGDEQYF. The CDR3 coding sequence is TGTGCCAGCAGCGTAGGTGGACAGGGCGACGAGCAGTACTTC. The full variable domain, in which reference TRBV9 and TRBJ2-7 provide the parts outside the CDR3, is DSGVTQTPKHLITATGQRVTLRCSPRSGDLSVYWYQQSLDQGLQFLIQYYNGEERAKGNILERFSAQQFPDLHSELNLSSLELGDSALYFCASSVGGQGDEQYFGPGTRLTVT.

The chain couples TRBV27 to TRBJ2-6; no clear D gene. V was pared by 8 bases and J by 0 bases, with 8 bases between. The CDR3 sequence is 14 residues long. CDR1 is MNHEY and CDR2 is SMNVEV in the germline V gene (reference sequence). CDR3 protein: CASRWSSGANVLTF. As DNA, the CDR3 is TGTGCCAGCCGCTGGTCCTCTGGGGCCAACGTCCTGACTTTC.

This chain joins TRBV7-9 and TRBJ1-2; D is unresolved. Trimming removed 5 bases at V and 10 bases at J, with 17 bases between. The CDR3 has 13 amino acids. Germline-derived CDR1 and CDR2 are SEHNR and FQNEAQ (reference sequence). As DNA, the CDR3 is TGTGCCAGCAGCGCTCCGGGCGCATTCGCCTACACCTTC. Protein product: CASSAPGAFAYTF.

The gene calls are TRBV5-4 and TRBJ2-5, with D possibly being TRBD1 or TRBD2 (5 bases each). The CDR3 has 15 residues. Germline V CDR1 and CDR2: SGHNT, YYREEE (reference sequence). Trimming removed 2 bases at V and 4 bases at J, with 15 bases between. The CDR3 protein is CASSFQGLGGETQYF. The DNA of the CDR3 is TGTGCCAGCAGCTTTCAAGGACTTGGGGGAGAGACCCAGTACTTC.

V gene TRBV7-9 combines with J gene TRBJ2-3, with 11 bases aligning to TRBD2. Germline V lookup: CDR1 SEHNR, CDR2 FQNEAQ (reference sequence). CDR3 length equals 18 residues. Germline trimming cut 5 bases from V and 3 bases from J; bases unmatched to any gene: 13. The CDR3 DNA sequence: TGTGCCAGCAGCCCCTTAAAGCTTACTAGCGGGGGAACAGATACGCAGTATTTT. Its translation is CASSPLKLTSGGTDTQYF. The whole variable domain, filled in from reference TRBV7-9 and TRBJ2-3, reads DTGVSQNPRHKITKRGQNVTFRCDPISEHNRLYWYRQTLGQGPEFLTYFQNEAQLEKSRLLSDRFSAERPKGSFSTLEIQRTEQGDSAMYLCASSPLKLTSGGTDTQYFGPGTRLTVL.